This T cell receptor (beta chain) comes out of a study of early T cells in non-severe SARS-CoV-2 infection. The overall study: Chains from this unsorted whole-blood bulk RNA could not be paired. The study, taken as a whole, reports: VDJdb matches were skewed toward anti-spike CD8 T cell responses.

The CDR3 consists of 15 residues. V was clipped by 4 bases and J by 4 bases; unmatched bases: 6. Germline V CDR1 and CDR2: SEHNR, FQNEAQ (reference sequence). Unique molecular identifiers tagged individual cDNA molecules. TCRdb used MiXCR to reprocess the 5' RACE reads, holding one entry per CDR3 protein. The table includes about 21,000 distinct CDR3 sequences, 4.8% detected once. As to this clonotype: The antigen is unknown.

Material for sequencing was whole blood. The sequence was collected from an adult who was a healthcare worker with PCR-confirmed SARS-CoV-2 infection or an uninfected control (not recorded which). V gene TRBV7-9 combines with J gene TRBJ2-3, with 9 bases fitting TRBD2. CDR3 amino acids: CASSSSGRWADTQYF. As DNA, the CDR3 is TGTGCCAGCAGCTCCAGCGGGAGGTGGGCAGATACGCAGTATTTT.